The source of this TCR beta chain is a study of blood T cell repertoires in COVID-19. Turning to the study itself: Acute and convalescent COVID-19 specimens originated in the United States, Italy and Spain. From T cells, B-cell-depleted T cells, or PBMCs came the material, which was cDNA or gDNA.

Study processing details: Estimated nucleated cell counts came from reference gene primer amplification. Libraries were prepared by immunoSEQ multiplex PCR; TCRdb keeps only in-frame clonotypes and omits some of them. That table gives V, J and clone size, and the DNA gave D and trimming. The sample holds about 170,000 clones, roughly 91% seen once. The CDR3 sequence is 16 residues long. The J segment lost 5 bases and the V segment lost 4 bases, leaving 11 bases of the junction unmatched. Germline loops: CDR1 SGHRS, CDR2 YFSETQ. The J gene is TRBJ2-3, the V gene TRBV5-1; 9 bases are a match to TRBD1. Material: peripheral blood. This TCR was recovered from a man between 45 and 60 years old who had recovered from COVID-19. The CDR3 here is CASSPPQTGGGDTQYF. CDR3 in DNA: TGCGCCAGCAGCCCTCCCCAGACAGGGGGTGGAGATACGCAGTATTTT.